The rows below give T cell receptor beta chains drawn from one sample of a study of T cells in Graves' hyperthyroidism and ophthalmopathy. TCRdb processed the multiplex PCR reads anew with MiXCR; each CDR3 protein has one entry. The table lists approximately 370,000 distinct CDR3 sequences, about 15% of them singletons, with 34% in the top ten. Sample: blood. Every receptor here comes from a woman aged 25-40 years with Graves' hyperthyroidism that later progressed to Graves' ophthalmopathy. CDR3s include the opening cysteine and the closing phenylalanine or tryptophan. The D gene is left open where the match is weak. Rows give clone size only sometimes, using once, few, many, or a class for an expanded clone.

size	D	V	J	CDR3	DNA
.	.	TRBV7-3	TRBJ2-3	CASSLGGGRPTDTQYF	TGTGCCAGCAGCCTTGGGGGCGGACGACCCACAGATACGCAGTATTTT
.	.	TRBV28	TRBJ1-5	CASIRGSNQPQHF	TGTGCCAGCATCCGGGGGAGCAATCAGCCCCAGCATTTT
many	TRBD2	TRBV6-1	TRBJ2-7	CASSEGLAAYYEQYF	TGTGCCAGCAGTGAAGGGCTAGCGGCGTACTACGAGCAGTACTTC
many	.	TRBV6-2/TRBV6-3	TRBJ1-5	CASSLNTVQPQHF	TGTGCCAGCAGCTTAAACACGGTTCAGCCCCAGCATTTT
few	TRBD2	TRBV3-1	TRBJ2-5	CASSHTLAGSETQYF	TGTGCCAGCAGCCATACGCTAGCGGGTTCGGAGACCCAGTACTTC
few	TRBD2	TRBV14	TRBJ2-1	CASSQFGSGSLGYNEQFF	TGTGCCAGCAGCCAATTTGGTAGCGGGAGTTTAGGGTACAATGAGCAGTTCTTC
many	.	TRBV3-1	TRBJ1-5	CASSQKGVSNQPQHF	TGTGCCAGCAGCCAAAAGGGTGTTAGCAATCAGCCCCAGCATTTT
many	.	TRBV30	TRBJ2-2	CAWSPLDRTNTGELFF	TGTGCCTGGAGTCCATTAGACAGGACGAACACCGGGGAGCTGTTTTTT
few	TRBD2	TRBV24-1	TRBJ2-3	CATSDFLSGGADLTDTQYF	TGTGCCACCAGTGATTTCCTAAGCGGGGGGGCCGATTTAACAGATACGCAGTATTTT
few	.	TRBV5-1	TRBJ2-5	CASTAGAPQETQYF	TGCGCCAGCACCGCAGGCGCCCCACAAGAGACCCAGTACTTC
.	.	TRBV27	TRBJ1-5	CASSRGVLNQPQHF	TGTGCCAGCAGTCGGGGGGTTCTAAATCAGCCCCAGCATTTT
many	.	TRBV28	TRBJ1-2	CASSLRDAANYGYTF	TGTGCCAGCAGTTTACGGGACGCTGCTAACTATGGCTACACCTTC
.	TRBD2	TRBV20-1	TRBJ2-1	CSARGTSGSGYNEQFF	TGCAGTGCTAGAGGGACTAGCGGGAGCGGCTACAATGAGCAGTTCTTC
many	TRBD2	TRBV11-2	TRBJ2-3	CASSLVAGFRTDTQYF	TGTGCCAGCAGCTTAGTAGCGGGGTTCCGCACAGATACGCAGTATTTT
many	.	TRBV28	TRBJ1-2	CASSSYGSYTF	TGTGCCAGCAGTTCTTACGGAAGCTACACCTTC
many	TRBD2	TRBV12-3/TRBV12-4	TRBJ2-1	CASSQTTSGRPNEQFF	TGTGCCAGCAGTCAAACCACTAGCGGGAGGCCCAATGAGCAGTTCTTC
few	TRBD2	TRBV19	TRBJ2-7	CASSTVRGKYEQYF	TGTGCCAGTAGTACAGTGCGGGGGAAGTACGAGCAGTACTTC
.	.	TRBV5-1	TRBJ2-1	CASSSYFDEQFF	TGCGCCAGCAGCAGTTACTTCGATGAGCAGTTCTTC
many	.	TRBV5-1	TRBJ2-7	CASSLVLSGPYEQYF	TGCGCCAGCAGCTTGGTTCTTAGCGGCCCCTACGAGCAGTACTTC
many	TRBD2	TRBV27	TRBJ2-1	CASSTGTSGPPEQFF	TGTGCCAGCAGTACCGGGACTAGCGGACCACCTGAGCAGTTCTTC
many	.	TRBV27	TRBJ1-2	CASSTGGNYGYTF	TGTGCCAGCAGTACCGGGGGAAACTATGGCTACACCTTC
few	TRBD1	TRBV30	TRBJ1-1	CAWGRQGAEAFF	TGTGCCTGGGGTAGACAGGGCGCTGAAGCTTTCTTT
.	TRBD1	TRBV30	TRBJ1-4	CAWRGQGHLTGEKLFF	TGTGCCTGGCGGGGACAGGGGCACCTCACGGGGGAAAAACTGTTTTTT
many	.	TRBV25-1	TRBJ1-2	CASSEAGLGPYGYTF	TGTGCCAGCAGTGAAGCGGGTTTGGGGCCCTATGGCTACACCTTC
.	TRBD2	TRBV19	TRBJ2-1	CASSTLAGDYNEQFF	TGTGCCAGTAGTACCTTAGCGGGGGACTACAATGAGCAGTTCTTC
.	.	TRBV29-1	TRBJ2-1	CSVEGGMFSSYNEQFF	TGCAGCGTTGAAGGGGGTATGTTCAGCTCCTACAATGAGCAGTTCTTC
many	.	TRBV27	TRBJ1-5	CASSPAPGGAQHF	TGTGCCAGCAGTCCAGCCCCGGGGGGGGCCCAGCATTTT
many	.	TRBV5-1	TRBJ2-7	CASSRGTVATYEQYF	TGCGCCAGCAGCCGCGGGACAGTTGCGACTTACGAGCAGTACTTC
many	.	TRBV5-1	TRBJ2-3	CASSLSSPPGTQYF	TGCGCCAGCAGCTTGAGTTCCCCCCCGGGTACGCAGTATTTT
many	TRBD2	TRBV20-1	TRBJ2-3	CSASGGNTDTQYF	TGCAGTGCTAGCGGGGGGAACACAGATACGCAGTATTTT
few	.	TRBV5-5	TRBJ1-6	CASSLSLNSPLHF	TGTGCCAGCAGCTTGAGCCTTAATTCACCCCTCCACTTT
many	.	TRBV12-3/TRBV12-4	TRBJ2-2	CASSLTAWNTGELFF	TGTGCCAGCAGTTTAACGGCTTGGAACACCGGGGAGCTGTTTTTT
many	.	TRBV29-1	TRBJ2-1	CSVEASLGPNEQFF	TGCAGCGTTGAGGCGTCCCTGGGCCCCAATGAGCAGTTCTTC